These 28 T cell receptor beta chains came from one sample sequenced in a study of shared clonotypes between healthy human individuals. Only in-frame clones appear in the TCRdb table, and some are missing; sequencing was by immunoSEQ multiplex PCR. Of hundreds of thousands of clones in the sample, about 95% were seen once. The specimen sequenced was naive CD4+ T cells sorted from blood. The subset is: CD45RA+ positively selected. The receptors stem from a woman under 40 in good health.

This clone was recorded once. This chain joins TRBV11-3 and TRBJ2-3, with a weak D call TRBD2 (5 bases). The germline V gene encodes CDR1 SGHNT and CDR2 YENEEA. This CDR3 has 13 residues. Trimming pared 5 bases from V and 4 bases from J, leaving 10 bases between. The CDR3, as DNA: TGTGCCAGCAGCACCGCCGGGGCAGATACGCAGTATTTT. Protein product: CASSTAGADTQYF.

The chain joins TRBV28 to TRBJ2-1; 15 bases are shared with TRBD2. The V segment lost 2 bases and the J segment 8 bases; nucleotides outside the gene matches: 10. CDR1 is MDHEN, CDR2 SYDVKM, per germline. The CDR3 has 18 amino acids. As DNA, the CDR3 is TGTGCCAGCAGTTTAGGGACTAGCGGGAGGACCCGGAGGTATGAGCAGTTCTTC. Protein product: CASSLGTSGRTRRYEQFF.

The chain carries TRBV5-1 and TRBJ2-7, with TRBD1 matching over 8 bases. The CDR3 has 15 amino acids. The germline V gene encodes CDR1 SGHRS and CDR2 YFSETQ. V gave up 4 bases and J gave up 2 bases; unmatched junction bases: 8. The CDR3, as DNA: TGCGCCAGCAGCCCAAGAGACAGGGGCACCTACGAGCAGTACTTC. Its protein is CASSPRDRGTYEQYF.

V usage is TRBV27 and J usage is TRBJ1-5, with TRBD1 matching over 11 bases. This CDR3 is built from 15 residues. CDR1 is MNHEY, CDR2 SMNVEV, per germline (reference sequence). V shed 6 bases and J 4 bases; nucleotides not matched to a gene: 5. The CDR3 protein is CASSLGTGGNQPQHF. CDR3 sequence (DNA): TGTGCCAGCAGCCTCGGGACAGGGGGGAATCAGCCCCAGCATTTT.

This clone was seen a few times. The chain is built from TRBV6-5 and TRBJ1-5, with D possibly being TRBD1 (5 bases). Between the trimmed V and J ends, which lost 6 bases and 4 bases, there was a span of 16 bases. Germline-derived CDR1 and CDR2 are MNHEY and SVGAGI. The length of the CDR3 is 15 residues. This CDR3 reads CASSKLGQRNQPQHF. Written as DNA, the CDR3 is TGTGCCAGCAGCAAGCTCGGACAAAGAAATCAGCCCCAGCATTTT.

This chain connects TRBV5-6 to TRBJ1-3; maybe TRBD1 (6 bases). The CDR3 loop spans 16 amino acids. Trimming stripped 4 bases from V and 0 bases from J, with 14 bases between. Germline CDR1 SGHDT, CDR2 YYEEEE. The CDR3 DNA sequence: TGTGCCAGCAGCCGGGGGGGCGGGCGCTCTGGAAACACCATATATTTT. Protein product: CASSRGGGRSGNTIYF.

This chain joins TRBV4-1 and TRBJ2-5; D not certain. This CDR3 has 15 residues. Per the germline V gene, CDR1 is MGHRA and CDR2 is YSYEKL. Trimming shortened V by 4 bases and J by 5 bases, and 17 bases separated the two germline ends. CDR3 sequence reads: CASSPSLDSLETQYF. CDR3 bases: TGCGCCAGCAGCCCTAGTCTCGACTCGCTGGAGACCCAGTACTTC.

The chain has TRBV2 and TRBJ2-7, with D possibly TRBD1 on 5 matching bases. Looked up from germline, CDR1 is SNHLY and CDR2 is FYNNEI. Trimming took off 4 bases at V and 2 bases at J, with 9 bases between the two ends. CDR3 length: 13 amino acids. CDR3 sequence: CASSVVRAYEQYF. In nucleotides, the CDR3 is TGTGCCAGCAGTGTGGTCAGGGCCTACGAGCAGTACTTC.

The chain joins TRBV7-8 to TRBJ2-7, with a tentative D call TRBD2 (6 bases). Between the trimmed V and J ends, which lost 5 bases and 6 bases, there was a span of 17 bases. Germline V gives CDR1 SGHVS, CDR2 FQNEAQ. CDR3 length equals 14 residues. For the CDR3, the DNA is TGTGCCAGCAGCCCAACGCGGGGCCCAGGCGAGCAGTACTTC. Translation: CASSPTRGPGEQYF.

A remark on this clone: Other DNA sequences in this sample translate to the same CDR3. J is TRBJ2-7 and V is TRBV19; D is ambiguous. Germline assignment: CDR1 LNHDA and CDR2 SQIVND (reference sequence). This CDR3 is 15 amino acids long. The germline V and J ends were trimmed by 0 bases and 0 bases, with 9 bases remaining between them. CDR3 sequence reads: CASSIDHGSSYEQYF. For the CDR3, the DNA is TGTGCCAGTAGTATAGATCATGGCAGCTCCTACGAGCAGTACTTC.

The gene calls are TRBV7-9 and TRBJ2-1; 10 nucleotides match TRBD2. CDR1 is SEHNR, CDR2 FQNEAQ, per germline (reference sequence). The CDR3 is 17 amino acids. Trimming cost V 4 bases and J 7 bases; bases outside gene matches: 13. CDR3 loop: CASSSTRSGRAGNEQFF. CDR3 bases: TGTGCCAGCAGCTCGACTAGAAGCGGGAGGGCGGGAAATGAGCAGTTCTTC.

The chain employs TRBV6-6 and TRBJ2-7, with TRBD1 matching 10 bases. J gave up 3 bases and V 2 bases, and 4 bases lay outside the gene matches. CDR3 length: 15 residues. Per the germline V gene, CDR1 is MNHNY and CDR2 is SVGAGI (reference sequence). The CDR3 DNA reads as TGTGCCAGCAGTTACGGGGACAGGGGAGACTACGAGCAGTACTTC. Its translation is CASSYGDRGDYEQYF.

As to this clone: At one end the junction does not follow the germline gene, possibly because of a read error. The V call is TRBV5-8, the J call TRBJ1-5; no clear D. This CDR3 is built from 14 residues. Per the germline V gene, CDR1 is SGHTS and CDR2 is YDEGEE. The CDR3 sequence: CASSPPHINPPQHF. The DNA for the CDR3 is TGTGCCAGCAGCCCGCCCCACATTAATCCGCCCCAGCATTTT.

This chain connects TRBV5-1 to TRBJ1-3; TRBD1 might be the D (6 bases). The CDR3 runs 16 residues. In germline, CDR1 is SGHRS, CDR2 YFSETQ. Between the trimmed V and J ends, which lost 5 bases and 0 bases, there was a span of 15 bases. The CDR3 loop is CASRPSQGSSGNTIYF. The CDR3, as DNA: TGCGCCAGCAGACCTTCACAGGGCAGCTCTGGAAACACCATATATTTT.

This chain connects TRBV5-8 to TRBJ1-5, with D tentatively TRBD1 (6 bases). Germline CDR1 SGHTS, CDR2 YDEGEE. The CDR3 totals 13 residues. V gave up 0 bases and J gave up 7 bases, with 8 bases separating them. The CDR3 DNA follows: TGTGCCAGCAGCTTGGCAGGGGAGCAGCCCCAGCATTTT. Translation gives CASSLAGEQPQHF.

The V and J genes are TRBV7-3 and TRBJ2-1, with 8 bases aligning to TRBD2. Looked up from germline, CDR1 is SGHTA and CDR2 is FQGTGA. This CDR3 is 15 amino acids long. J gave up 0 bases and V 5 bases, and 3 bases lay outside the gene matches. CDR3 in DNA: TGTGCCAGCAGCCTAGGGACTAGCTCCTACAATGAGCAGTTCTTC. This encodes CASSLGTSSYNEQFF.

This clone was recorded only once. The chain is built from TRBV9 and TRBJ2-1; D call uncertain. Germline lookup yields CDR1 SGDLS and CDR2 YYNGEE. The germline V and J ends were trimmed by 0 bases and 4 bases, with 14 bases remaining between them. This CDR3 is 16 amino acids long. The CDR3 spells CASSVAGRPQYNEQFF. The CDR3 region has the DNA TGTGCCAGCAGCGTAGCTGGACGACCCCAATACAATGAGCAGTTCTTC.

V gene TRBV7-9 combines with J gene TRBJ2-5, with 8 bases fitting TRBD1. After removal of 5 bases from V and 6 bases from J, the junction contained 8 bases not matched to a gene. In germline, CDR1 is SEHNR, CDR2 FQNEAQ (reference sequence). The CDR3 length is 14 residues. CDR3 in DNA: TGTGCCAGCAGCGCCAGGGGGCGCCCGCAGACCCAGTACTTC. Residues: CASSARGRPQTQYF. Complete variable domain (other parts from reference TRBV7-9 and TRBJ2-5): DTGVSQNPRHKITKRGQNVTFRCDPISEHNRLYWYRQTLGQGPEFLTYFQNEAQLEKSRLLSDRFSAERPKGSFSTLEIQRTEQGDSAMYLCASSARGRPQTQYFGPGTRLLVL.

The chain combines TRBV19 with TRBJ2-1, with a tentative D call TRBD2 (6 bases). The V end was cut by 9 bases, the J end by 0 bases, with 18 bases between. Germline CDR1 is LNHDA and CDR2 is SQIVND (reference sequence). This CDR3 is built from 16 residues. CDR3 region: CASPTRRGSSYNEQFF. Here the CDR3 DNA reads TGTGCCAGCCCCACTAGACGGGGGAGCTCCTACAATGAGCAGTTCTTC.

J is TRBJ2-1 and V is TRBV18, with 8 bases that match TRBD2. V shed 3 bases and J 8 bases; nucleotides not matched to a gene: 15. The CDR3 has 17 amino acids. Per the germline V gene, CDR1 is KGHSH and CDR2 is LQKENI. DNA for the CDR3: TGTGCCAGCTCACCCCTCGAAGGAAGCGGGAGTATGTATGAGCAGTTCTTC. Translating it yields CASSPLEGSGSMYEQFF.

This clone showed up just once. V and J are TRBV5-1 and TRBJ2-5, with D possibly matching TRBD2 (6 bases). The CDR3 is made up of 15 amino acids. V lost 1 base, J lost 2 bases, and 12 bases lay in between. CDR1 is SGHRS and CDR2 is YFSETQ in the germline V gene. The DNA for the CDR3 is TGCGCCAGCAGCTTGTTAGCGGACCAACAAGAGACCCAGTACTTC. Its translation: CASSLLADQQETQYF.

This chain connects TRBV10-3 to TRBJ2-7, with a tentative D call TRBD2 (6 bases). Trimming took 11 bases from V and 3 from J, leaving 14 bases between them. The V gene's germline CDR1 is ENHRY and CDR2 SYGVKD. This CDR3 is 12 amino acids long. DNA of the CDR3: TGTGCCGCCCGGGACTCAAACTACGAGCAGTACTTC. Amino acids: CAARDSNYEQYF.

The chain recombines TRBV28 with TRBJ1-3; no clear D gene. CDR1 and CDR2 from the germline V gene are MDHEN and SYDVKM. V lost 4 bases and J 8 bases, leaving 15 bases between the germline ends. CDR3 length: 14 amino acids. Written as DNA, the CDR3 is TGTGCCAGCAGTTCTATAGACACGGACGACACCATATATTTT. This gives the protein CASSSIDTDDTIYF.

The CDR3 spells CASSRTGAEYEQYF. For the CDR3, the DNA is TGTGCCAGCAGTCGTACAGGGGCGGAGTACGAGCAGTACTTC. V usage is TRBV6-6 and J usage is TRBJ2-7; TRBD1 agrees at 7 bases. Germline CDR1 and CDR2: MNHNY and SVGAGI (reference sequence). The CDR3 contains 14 residues. V trimming: 5 bases; J trimming: 4 bases; junction bases outside the gene matches: 8.

The rearrangement uses TRBV6-1 and TRBJ1-5; perhaps TRBD1 as D (5 bases). This CDR3 is 14 amino acids long. Germline V CDR1 and CDR2: MNHNS, SASEGT. Trimming removed 2 bases from V and 7 bases from J, with 12 bases in between. For the CDR3, the DNA is TGTGCCAGCAGTGAATACCAGGGAGGCCAGCCCCAGCATTTT. Translating gives CASSEYQGGQPQHF.

The chain couples TRBV7-9 to TRBJ2-3; the match to TRBD1 covers 7 bases. The V gene end was trimmed by 5 bases and the J gene end by 6 bases; junction bases not matched to a gene: 2. The CDR3 length is 12 residues. The germline V gene encodes CDR1 SEHNR and CDR2 FQNEAQ (reference sequence). CDR3 in DNA: TGTGCCAGCAGCAGCAGGGGGGATACGCAGTATTTT. This gives the protein CASSSRGDTQYF.

J is TRBJ2-5 and V is TRBV6-1, with a possible D match to TRBD1 (5 bases). Trimming pared 2 bases from V and 2 bases from J, leaving 12 bases between. Germline V CDR1 and CDR2: MNHNS, SASEGT. CDR3 length: 15 residues. The CDR3, as DNA: TGTGCCAGCAGTGAAAAAAGGGGCCCACAAGAGACCCAGTACTTC. Translating it yields CASSEKRGPQETQYF.

The chain uses TRBV7-2 and TRBJ2-2; no definite D call. The CDR3 runs 17 residues. Germline assignment: CDR1 SGHTA and CDR2 FQGNSA. V lost 2 bases and J 2 bases, leaving 15 bases between the germline ends. The CDR3 loop reads CASSLRPPALNTGELFF. The CDR3 bases are TGTGCCAGCAGCTTAAGGCCCCCGGCGCTAAACACCGGGGAGCTGTTTTTT.